The text below deals with one TCR beta chain. Its antigen remains unidentified. A much bigger clone sits one base away, suggesting this may be a read error. V lost 5 bases, J lost 1 base, and 12 bases lay in between. Germline V gene data show CDR1 as SGHTA and CDR2 as FQGNSA. The CDR3 length is 14 residues. Prepared TCR beta cDNA libraries contained unique molecular identifiers. TCRdb reprocessed the PCR reads with MiXCR, giving one entry per CDR3 protein. The sample holds over 150,000 distinct CDR3 sequences; about 30% are singletons and the top ten take around 1.5%. The data stem from a study of post-analysis software for immune sequencing data. Study-level points and caveats: Five or six TRBV segments, TRBV5-6, TRBV5-1 and TRBV20-1 among them, were found more frequent in patients than controls. Relative to controls, patients with multiple sclerosis showed significantly lower normalized Chao1 diversity.

The receptor's source is a girl aged 10-17 years with multiple sclerosis. V gene TRBV7-2 combines with J gene TRBJ2-7; TRBD2 might be the D (6 bases). Sequencing used blood. CDR3 sequence: CASSASAGSYEQYF. The CDR3 DNA is TGTGCCAGCAGCGCATCAGCGGGTTCCTACGAGCAGTACTTC.